Listed below are T cell receptor beta chains from one sample, sequenced in a study of PD-L1 blockade in urothelial cancer. The method was immunoSEQ multiplex PCR; TCRdb's version includes in-frame clones alone and lacks a portion of them. Counted here are roughly 45,000 clones, approximately 80% occurring once; the ten biggest clones make up 8.8%. The material was PBMCs, obtained around atezolizumab (anti-PD-L1) treatment. The receptors here all came from a man in his 70s with urothelial cancer. CDR3s leave out the opening cysteine and the closing phenylalanine or tryptophan. The order of the fields is V gene, J gene, CDR3 length, CDR3 protein.

TRBV28	TRBJ2-7	12	ASRPPGTGFEQY
TRBV19	TRBJ2-4	14	ASSIRRDGLKNIQY
TRBV9	TRBJ2-7	13	ASSVEGGSSYGQY
TRBV6-1	TRBJ1-5	11	ASTETGRQPQH
TRBV4-1	TRBJ2-1	11	ASSQDSLDEQF
TRBV7-8	TRBJ1-4	13	ASSARTGIDEKLF
TRBV7-2	TRBJ2-2	10	ASSQIAGELF
TRBV7-9	TRBJ2-1	16	ASSFAPGDGRASREQF
TRBV6-6	TRBJ1-1	12	ASSPLFGYTEAF
TRBV29-1	TRBJ2-5	11	SVDYGTSETQY
TRBV28	TRBJ1-4	14	ASSPGGAASSEKLF
TRBV28	TRBJ1-1	12	ASRAGTNGAEAF
TRBV11-2	TRBJ2-1	14	ASSVQVGLAGYEQF
TRBV7-9	TRBJ2-2	12	ASSLADSGGELF
TRBV9	TRBJ2-1	11	ASSVAPYNEQF
TRBV9	TRBJ2-5	13	ASSVGGQTQETQY
TRBV30	TRBJ2-7	11	AWSVGGTYEQY
TRBV2	TRBJ1-1	9	AATGNTEAF
TRBV10-3	TRBJ2-6	13	AISEPGAGANVLT
TRBV28	TRBJ2-7	11	ATRQGVSYEQY
TRBV19	TRBJ1-1	13	ASSIGRDLNTEAF
TRBV18	TRBJ1-2	11	ASSPSRERGYT
TRBV28	TRBJ2-3	11	ASRPTSSDTQY